The next 14 T cell receptor beta chains were all read from a single sample in a study of blood T cell repertoires in COVID-19 (TCRdb year 2020). Libraries were built with the immunoSEQ multiplex PCR assay. TCRdb obtained this table from immuneACCESS and retained in-frame rearrangements with V and J assigned. These tables miss some clones; where compared with another copy, unresolved V genes account for less than half of the shortfall, and the remainder is unexplained. A total of roughly 260,000 clones appear in this sample, roughly 85% of them only once. The top ten clones comprise around 2.9% of the sample. The sample taken for sequencing was peripheral blood. Receptors were obtained from a woman younger than 35 with acute or convalescent COVID-19.

V gene TRBV11-2 combines with J gene TRBJ2-1, with 15 bases that match TRBD2. Germline-derived CDR1 and CDR2 are SGHAT and FQNNGV. Germline trimming cut 5 bases from V and 7 bases from J; bases unmatched to any gene: 3. This CDR3 is 15 amino acids long. This chain's CDR3 is CASSPGLAGGNEQFF. CDR3 DNA sequence: TGTGCCAGCAGCCCAGGACTAGCGGGAGGGAATGAGCAGTTCTTC.

This clone was found once. The rearrangement joins TRBV7-2 to TRBJ2-1, with 9 bases aligning to TRBD2. Germline CDR1 reads SGHTA; CDR2 reads FQGNSA. Trimming at V came to 1 base and at J to 6 bases, leaving 4 bases not matched to a gene. This CDR3 spans 15 amino acids. CDR3 bases: TGTGCCAGCAGCTTAGGGGGGACTAGCTCCAATGAGCAGTTCTTC. It translates to CASSLGGTSSNEQFF.

The J gene is TRBJ2-4, the V gene TRBV7-2; TRBD2 matches at 7 bases. Trimming cost V 6 bases and J 6 bases; bases outside gene matches: 11. The germline CDR1 and CDR2 sequences are SGHTA and FQGNSA. CDR3 length equals 15 residues. The CDR3 nucleotides are TGTGCCAGCAGTTTGGCGGGGGACTTAATAAACATTCAGTACTTC. Its translation is CASSLAGDLINIQYF.

The chain joins TRBV6-6 to TRBJ2-1, with TRBD2 identical over 7 bases. The junction had 11 bases not matched to a gene; V was cut back by 8 bases and J by 7 bases. Germline assignment: CDR1 MNHNY and CDR2 SVGAGI (reference sequence). This CDR3 comprises 14 residues. CDR3: CASEGTGGTNEQFF. As DNA, the CDR3 is TGTGCCAGCGAAGGGACGGGGGGTACGAATGAGCAGTTCTTC.

J is TRBJ2-7 and V is TRBV5-1; weak D call: TRBD2 (7 bases). The germline gives CDR1 SGHRS, CDR2 YFSETQ. Trimming shortened V by 0 bases and J by 4 bases, and 23 bases separated the two germline ends. CDR3 length: 18 amino acids. The CDR3 loop reads CASSLVYPFGGLRYEQYF. CDR3 nucleotide sequence: TGCGCCAGCAGCTTGGTTTACCCCTTCGGGGGGCTGAGGTACGAGCAGTACTTC.

The V and J genes are TRBV7-9 and TRBJ1-6; TRBD1 agrees at 9 bases. This CDR3 spans 14 amino acids. With V trimmed by 3 bases and J by 9 bases, 3 bases remained unmatched. Per germline, CDR1 SEHNR and CDR2 FQNEAQ (reference sequence). The CDR3 here is CASSFGTGSSPLHF. DNA for the CDR3: TGTGCCAGCAGCTTTGGGACAGGGAGTTCACCCCTCCACTTT.

The CDR3 region has the DNA TGTGCCACCAGCAGAGATTGGGGAGGGGACACTGAAGCTTTCTTT. Translated: CATSRDWGGDTEAFF. This sequence joins TRBV15 and TRBJ1-1; D may be TRBD1 (5 bases). The CDR3 loop spans 15 amino acids. CDR1 and CDR2 (germline): LNHNV, YYDKDF (reference sequence). V shed 0 bases and J shed 3 bases, with 11 bases lying between them.

The chain joins TRBV6-5 to TRBJ2-7, with a weak D call TRBD2 (6 bases). V dropped 6 bases and J dropped 2 bases, with 17 bases sitting between them. This CDR3 spans 15 amino acids. Germline loops: CDR1 MNHEY, CDR2 SVGAGI. The CDR3 loop reads CASSPEPGAPYEQYF. CDR3 nucleotides: TGTGCCAGCAGCCCGGAGCCGGGAGCCCCCTACGAGCAGTACTTC.

V gene TRBV6-2 or TRBV6-3 combines with J gene TRBJ1-3; no clear D. Germline assignment: CDR1 MNHEY and CDR2 SVGEGT. The CDR3 has 16 amino acids. The V gene lost 2 bases and the J gene lost 0 bases, with 11 bases spanning the gap. The CDR3 reads CASSYEASRSGNTIYF. CDR3 coding DNA: TGTGCCAGCAGTTACGAGGCCAGCCGCTCTGGAAACACCATATATTTT.

This rearrangement joins TRBV9 to TRBJ2-7; D may be TRBD1 (6 bases). Germline V gives CDR1 SGDLS, CDR2 YYNGEE. The CDR3 loop spans 17 amino acids. Between the trimmed V and J ends, which lost 4 bases and 0 bases, there was a span of 20 bases. The CDR3 reads CASSPQSGTRISYEQYF. The DNA of the CDR3 is TGTGCCAGCAGCCCACAGTCCGGGACAAGAATCTCCTACGAGCAGTACTTC. Supplemented by reference TRBV9 and TRBJ2-7, the full variable domain reads DSGVTQTPKHLITATGQRVTLRCSPRSGDLSVYWYQQSLDQGLQFLIQYYNGEERAKGNILERFSAQQFPDLHSELNLSSLELGDSALYFCASSPQSGTRISYEQYFGPGTRLTVT.

The chain is built from TRBV6-6 and TRBJ1-5; 7 bases fit TRBD1. From germline, CDR1 is MNHNY and CDR2 SVGAGI (reference sequence). The CDR3 runs to 14 residues. V shed 5 bases and J 4 bases; nucleotides not matched to a gene: 5. CDR3 in DNA: TGTGCCAGCAGTCCCGGGACAGATAATCAGCCCCAGCATTTT. Protein sequence: CASSPGTDNQPQHF.

This sequence joins TRBV27 and TRBJ1-5, with 9 bases that match TRBD1. V trimming: 6 bases; J trimming: 6 bases; junction bases outside the gene matches: 6. Germline values: CDR1 MNHEY, CDR2 SMNVEV (reference sequence). This CDR3 has 14 amino acids. CDR3 sequence: CASRLQGAGQPQHF. The DNA for the CDR3 is TGTGCCAGCAGACTACAGGGGGCTGGTCAGCCCCAGCATTTT.

This clone was found a few times. V and J are TRBV4-3 and TRBJ1-3, with D perhaps matching TRBD1 (5 bases). CDR1 and CDR2 from the germline V gene are LGHNA and YSLEER. The CDR3 has 14 amino acids. Trimming took off 1 base at V and 5 bases at J, with 9 bases between the two ends. CDR3 amino acids: CASSQGQGRNTIYF. CDR3 nucleotide sequence: TGCGCCAGCAGCCAAGGCCAGGGAAGAAACACCATATATTTT.

The chain carries TRBV2 and TRBJ2-1; TRBD2 matches 12 bases. The CDR3 covers 14 residues. V lost 2 bases and J lost 10; bases outside the gene matches: 3. Germline lookup yields CDR1 SNHLY and CDR2 FYNNEI. The CDR3 nucleotides read TGTGCCAGCAGTGAATCTAGCGGGAGGGCCGAGCAGTTCTTC. It yields the protein CASSESSGRAEQFF.